This entry describes one T cell receptor (beta chain). Germline CDR1 and CDR2: MNHEY and SMNVEV (reference sequence). CDR3 size: 14 residues. V was pared by 10 bases and J by 1 base, with 17 bases between. These data are taken from a study of blood T cell repertoires in COVID-19. Background on the study: COVID-19 samples collected from the United States, Italy and Spain covered acute and convalescent phases.

The authors' processing: Scientists estimated how many nucleated cells there were by amplifying reference gene primers. Here immunoSEQ multiplex PCR was the method, and the copy in TCRdb shows in-frame clones only, minus some. V, J and clone size are taken as reported in that table, and D and trimming were inferred from the DNA itself. Counted here are about 36,000 clones, 78% occurring once; the ten biggest clones make up 33%. The clonotype was recovered from a man aged 55 to 70 with acute or convalescent COVID-19. Sequences were obtained from peripheral blood. The rearrangement uses TRBV27 and TRBJ2-7; a possible D gene is TRBD1 (6 bases). The CDR3: CATRDRRKSYEQYF. CDR3 nucleotides: TGTGCCACCCGAGACAGGAGGAAATCCTACGAGCAGTACTTC.